Below are 15 T cell receptor beta chains sequenced from a single sample in a study of blood T cell repertoires in COVID-19. Repertoires were generated with immunoSEQ multiplex PCR, while TCRdb's copy carries only in-frame clones and drops some. The table has 140,000 to 150,000 clones, around nine tenths seen once; the top ten hold roughly a tenth. Sequenced input: peripheral blood. Receptors originate from a man aged 60-69 years with active or convalescent COVID-19.

The CDR3 DNA reads as TGTGCCAGCAGTTCCTTATGGGAGACCGGGGAGCTGTTTTTT. Translated: CASSSLWETGELFF. V gene TRBV7-9 combines with J gene TRBJ2-2, with D possibly TRBD2 on 5 matching bases. From germline, CDR1 is SEHNR and CDR2 FQNEAQ (reference sequence). V gave up 6 bases and J gave up 5 bases, with 13 bases separating them. This CDR3 is built from 14 residues.

This chain joins TRBV6-2 or TRBV6-3 and TRBJ1-5; TRBD1 agrees at 7 bases. V trimming: 2 bases; J trimming: 6 bases; junction bases outside the gene matches: 7. This CDR3 is built from 15 residues. Germline CDR1 and CDR2: MNHEY and SVGEGT. CDR3 sequence: CASSYPRGTGQPQHF. The CDR3 coding sequence is TGTGCCAGCAGTTACCCCAGGGGGACGGGTCAGCCCCAGCATTTT.

The table lists this clone with a count of one. The rearrangement links TRBV18 to TRBJ1-2; TRBD1 is a possible D gene (6 bases). This CDR3 has 13 residues. Between the trimmed V and J ends, which lost 3 bases and 4 bases, there was a span of 9 bases. Germline V CDR1 and CDR2: KGHSH, LQKENI. As DNA, the CDR3 is TGTGCCAGCTCACCCGGGACACCCTATGGCTACACCTTC. This codes for CASSPGTPYGYTF.

This rearrangement joins TRBV28 to TRBJ1-4; 10 nucleotides agree with TRBD1. CDR3 length equals 17 residues. Germline CDR1 and CDR2: MDHEN and SYDVKM. J was trimmed by 10 bases and V by 6 bases; bases with no gene match: 17. CDR3 residues: CASSPPGTGVKSRKLFF. CDR3 bases: TGTGCCAGCAGCCCCCCCGGGACAGGGGTTAAGTCGAGAAAACTGTTTTTT.

Only one count was recorded for this clone. The gene calls are TRBV2 and TRBJ1-4; 8 bases line up with TRBD1. Per germline, CDR1 SNHLY and CDR2 FYNNEI. Losses at the gene ends were 6 bases for V and 4 bases for J; bases not matched to a gene: 4. CDR3 length: 14 residues. The CDR3 region is CASSTGGLNEKLFF. CDR3 nucleotides: TGTGCCAGCAGCACAGGGGGTCTTAATGAAAAACTGTTTTTT.

The chain joins TRBV9 to TRBJ2-5; D is perhaps TRBD1 (6 bases). Deletions cut 2 bases from V and 0 bases from J, with 11 bases between. Looked up from germline, CDR1 is SGDLS and CDR2 is YYNGEE. This CDR3 contains 15 residues. In DNA form, the CDR3 reads TGTGCCAGCAGCGTGGCGACAGGTAACCAAGAGACCCAGTACTTC. Residues: CASSVATGNQETQYF.

The rearrangement joins TRBV6-1 to TRBJ2-7; unclear D gene. V shed 1 base and J shed 3 bases, with 7 bases lying between them. This CDR3 is 13 amino acids long. CDR1 and CDR2 from the germline V gene are MNHNS and SASEGT. The CDR3 DNA reads TGTGCCAGCAGTGAAGGCAGGATCTACGAGCAGTACTTC. Translated: CASSEGRIYEQYF.

The rearrangement joins TRBV11-1 to TRBJ2-2; 10 positions match TRBD1. In germline, CDR1 is SGHAT, CDR2 FQDESV (reference sequence). The CDR3 loop spans 15 amino acids. V was clipped by 5 bases and J by 4 bases; unmatched bases: 4. Here the CDR3 reads CASSERTGGTGELFF. The CDR3 DNA is TGTGCCAGCAGCGAGAGGACAGGGGGCACCGGGGAGCTGTTTTTT. The whole variable domain, remainder taken from reference TRBV11-1 and TRBJ2-2, is EAEVAQSPRYKITEKSQAVAFWCDPISGHATLYWYRQILGQGPELLVQFQDESVVDDSQLPKDRFSAERLKGVDSTLKIQPAELGDSAMYLCASSERTGGTGELFFGEGSRLTVL.

The chain joins TRBV12-3 or TRBV12-4 to TRBJ2-7, with 7 bases fitting TRBD1. Trimming cost V 6 bases and J 6 bases; bases outside gene matches: 2. The CDR3 has 11 residues. CDR3 in amino acids: CASRQGVEQYF. Here the CDR3 DNA reads TGTGCCAGCAGGCAGGGGGTCGAGCAGTACTTC.

The chain joins TRBV12-3 or TRBV12-4 to TRBJ1-5; maybe TRBD1 (6 bases). The CDR3 has 12 amino acids. Trimming stripped 5 bases from V and 6 bases from J, with 8 bases between. The CDR3 DNA sequence: TGTGCCAGCAGTCAAGGGGGTCAGCCCCAGCATTTT. Encoded protein: CASSQGGQPQHF.

The chain uses TRBV19 and TRBJ1-6; a weak D match, TRBD1 (5 bases). Germline V gives CDR1 LNHDA, CDR2 SQIVND (reference sequence). Deletions cut 6 bases from V and 10 bases from J, with 22 bases between. CDR3 length: 16 amino acids. The CDR3 DNA reads TGTGCCAGTAGCCCTCTTAGGGGTATCGACTCATCACCCCTCCACTTT. The encoded protein is CASSPLRGIDSSPLHF.

CDR3 in DNA: TGTGCCAGCAGCTTCCTGGGCCTGCACACAGATACGCAGTATTTT. This codes for CASSFLGLHTDTQYF. The gene calls are TRBV7-3 and TRBJ2-3; D gene uncertain. Germline V lookup: CDR1 SGHTA, CDR2 FQGTGA. Trimming took 3 bases from V and 2 from J, leaving 12 bases between them. The CDR3 loop spans 15 amino acids.

V usage is TRBV28 and J usage is TRBJ1-6; TRBD1 is a possible D gene (6 bases). Germline V CDR1 and CDR2: MDHEN, SYDVKM. With 2 bases removed from V and 10 bases from J, the gap between germline ends came to 15 bases. The CDR3 totals 15 residues. The CDR3 coding sequence is TGTGCCAGCAGTTTACGGCAGGGGTTGAGGTCACCCCTCCACTTT. Protein sequence: CASSLRQGLRSPLHF.

The gene calls are TRBV12-3 or TRBV12-4 and TRBJ1-2; unclear D gene. The germline V and J ends were trimmed by 1 base and 4 bases, with 7 bases remaining between them. CDR3 length: 13 amino acids. CDR3 sequence: CASSLGHVYGYTF. The DNA of the CDR3 is TGTGCCAGCAGTTTAGGACACGTCTATGGCTACACCTTC.

The rearrangement uses TRBV5-1 and TRBJ2-3; D is uncertain. The CDR3 is made up of 13 amino acids. V dropped 6 bases and J dropped 2 bases, with 10 bases sitting between them. Germline assignment: CDR1 SGHRS and CDR2 YFSETQ. This CDR3 is CASTTEFTDTQYF. As DNA, the CDR3 is TGCGCCAGCACGACGGAGTTCACAGATACGCAGTATTTT.